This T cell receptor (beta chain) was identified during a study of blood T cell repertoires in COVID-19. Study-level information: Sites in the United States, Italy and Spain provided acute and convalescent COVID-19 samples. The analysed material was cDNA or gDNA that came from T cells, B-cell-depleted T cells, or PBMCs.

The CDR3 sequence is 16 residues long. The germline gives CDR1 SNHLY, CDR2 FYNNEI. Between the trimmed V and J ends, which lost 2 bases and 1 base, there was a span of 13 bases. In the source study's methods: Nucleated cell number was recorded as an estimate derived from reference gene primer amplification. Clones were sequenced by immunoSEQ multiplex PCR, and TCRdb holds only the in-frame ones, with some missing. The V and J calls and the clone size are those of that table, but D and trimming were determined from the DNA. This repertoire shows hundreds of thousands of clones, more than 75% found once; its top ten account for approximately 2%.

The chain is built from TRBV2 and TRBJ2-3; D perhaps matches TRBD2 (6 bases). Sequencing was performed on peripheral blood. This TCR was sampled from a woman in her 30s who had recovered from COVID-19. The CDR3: CASSESRGGGTDTQYF. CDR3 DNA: TGTGCCAGCAGTGAATCGCGGGGCGGGGGCACAGATACGCAGTATTTT.